This TCR beta chain was found in a study of cytomegalovirus exposure and HLA in healthy donors. The PCR employed 60 Vbeta primers together with 13 Jbeta primers. Clones were sequenced by immunoSEQ multiplex PCR, and TCRdb holds only the in-frame ones, with some missing. The profile shows 70,000 or so clones, about 61% of them singletons. V dropped 3 bases and J dropped 7 bases, with 19 bases sitting between them. CDR3 length equals 16 residues. Germline V gives CDR1 KGHSH, CDR2 LQKENI. This receptor was obtained from a woman between 50 and 59 years old in good health and CMV-seronegative. The rearrangement uses TRBV18 and TRBJ2-1; D possibly corresponds to TRBD2 (5 bases). Material for sequencing was PBMCs. CDR3 nucleotides: TGTGCCAGCTCACCGGCTATTTGGGCGGGTTCGAATGAGCAGTTCTTC. It codes for CASSPAIWAGSNEQFF.